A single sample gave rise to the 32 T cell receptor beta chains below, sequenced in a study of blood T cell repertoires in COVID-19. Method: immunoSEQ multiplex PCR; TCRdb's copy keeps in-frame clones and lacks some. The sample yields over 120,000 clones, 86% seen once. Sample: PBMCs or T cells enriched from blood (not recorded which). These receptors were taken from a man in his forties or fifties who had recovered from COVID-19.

The CDR3 nucleotides are TGTGCCAGCAGCTCCTCGAAGAGCTGGGAGACCCAGTACTTC. This encodes CASSSSKSWETQYF. This rearrangement joins TRBV7-2 to TRBJ2-5; D not certain. Germline-derived CDR1 and CDR2 are SGHTA and FQGNSA. The CDR3 has 14 residues. V lost 4 bases and J 5 bases, leaving 14 bases between the germline ends.

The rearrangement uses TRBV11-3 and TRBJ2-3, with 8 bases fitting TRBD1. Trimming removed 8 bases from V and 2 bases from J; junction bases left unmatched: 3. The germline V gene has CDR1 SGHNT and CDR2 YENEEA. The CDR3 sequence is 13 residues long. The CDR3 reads CASGQGITDTQYF. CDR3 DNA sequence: TGTGCCAGCGGACAGGGCATCACAGATACGCAGTATTTT. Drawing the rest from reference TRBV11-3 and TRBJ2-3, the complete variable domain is EAGVVQSPRYKIIEKKQPVAFWCNPISGHNTLYWYLQNLGQGPELLIRYENEEAVDDSQLPKDRFSAERLKGVDSTLKIQPAELGDSAVYLCASGQGITDTQYFGPGTRLTVL.

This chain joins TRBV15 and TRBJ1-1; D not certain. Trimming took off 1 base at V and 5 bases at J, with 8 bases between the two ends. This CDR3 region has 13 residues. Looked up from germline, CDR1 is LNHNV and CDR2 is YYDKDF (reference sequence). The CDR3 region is CATSRVRQTEAFF. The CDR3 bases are TGTGCCACCAGCAGAGTGAGACAAACTGAAGCTTTCTTT.

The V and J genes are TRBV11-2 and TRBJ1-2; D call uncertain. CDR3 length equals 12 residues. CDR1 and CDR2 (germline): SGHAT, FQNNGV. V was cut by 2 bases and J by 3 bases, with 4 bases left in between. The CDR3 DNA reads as TGTGCCAGCAGCTTAACATACTATGGCTACACCTTC. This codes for CASSLTYYGYTF.

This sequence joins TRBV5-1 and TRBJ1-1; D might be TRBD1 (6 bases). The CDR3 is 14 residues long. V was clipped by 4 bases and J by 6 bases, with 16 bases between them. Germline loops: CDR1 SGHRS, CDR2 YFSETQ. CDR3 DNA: TGCGCCAGCAGCCCTGGGGGCACAGGGTCTGAAGCTTTCTTT. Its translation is CASSPGGTGSEAFF.

Here the CDR3 DNA reads TGTGCCACCAGCAGATCCCGGACTAGCGGGAGTTCAGATACGCAGTATTTT. Protein: CATSRSRTSGSSDTQYF. This sequence joins TRBV15 and TRBJ2-3, with 13 bases fitting TRBD2. V was pared by 2 bases and J by 4 bases, with 6 bases of the junction left unmatched. Germline CDR1 reads LNHNV; CDR2 reads YYDKDF (reference sequence). The CDR3 sequence is 17 residues long.

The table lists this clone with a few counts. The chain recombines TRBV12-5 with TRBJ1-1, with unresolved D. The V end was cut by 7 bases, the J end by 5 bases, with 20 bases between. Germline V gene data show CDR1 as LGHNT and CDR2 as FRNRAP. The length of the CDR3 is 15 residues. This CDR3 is CASAAPPGVWTEAFF. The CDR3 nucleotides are TGTGCTAGTGCCGCCCCTCCCGGGGTGTGGACTGAAGCTTTCTTT.

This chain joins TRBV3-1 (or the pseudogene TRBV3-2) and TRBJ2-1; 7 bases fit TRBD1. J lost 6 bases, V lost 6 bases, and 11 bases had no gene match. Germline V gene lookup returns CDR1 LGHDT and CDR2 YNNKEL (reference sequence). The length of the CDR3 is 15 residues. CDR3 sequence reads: CASSPKLDRVNEQFF. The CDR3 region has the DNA TGTGCCAGCAGTCCGAAGTTAGACAGGGTCAATGAGCAGTTCTTC.

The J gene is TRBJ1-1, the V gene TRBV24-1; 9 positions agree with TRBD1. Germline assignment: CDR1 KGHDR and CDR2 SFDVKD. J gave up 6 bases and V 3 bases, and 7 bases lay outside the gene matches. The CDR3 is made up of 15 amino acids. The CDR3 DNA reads TGTGCCACCAGTGATCCCCGGACAGGGGCAGCTGAAGCTTTCTTT. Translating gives CATSDPRTGAAEAFF.

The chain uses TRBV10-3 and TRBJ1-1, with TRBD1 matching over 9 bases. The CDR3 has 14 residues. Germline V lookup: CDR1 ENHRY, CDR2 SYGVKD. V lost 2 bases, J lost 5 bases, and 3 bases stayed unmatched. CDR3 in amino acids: CAISEGQGYTEAFF. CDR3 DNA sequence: TGTGCCATCAGTGAGGGACAGGGGTATACTGAAGCTTTCTTT.

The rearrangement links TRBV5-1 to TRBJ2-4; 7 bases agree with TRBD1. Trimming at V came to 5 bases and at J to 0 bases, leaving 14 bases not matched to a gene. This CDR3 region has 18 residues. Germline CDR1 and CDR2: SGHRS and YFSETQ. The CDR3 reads CASSVATGDGLAKNIQYF. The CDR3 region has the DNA TGCGCCAGCAGTGTAGCCACAGGGGACGGCTTAGCCAAAAACATTCAGTACTTC.

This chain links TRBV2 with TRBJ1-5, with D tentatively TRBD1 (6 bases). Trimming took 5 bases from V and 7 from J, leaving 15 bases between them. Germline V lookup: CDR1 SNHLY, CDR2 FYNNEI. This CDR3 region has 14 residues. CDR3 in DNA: TGTGCCAGCAGTCAGTCAGGGGTCAACCAGCCCCAGCATTTT. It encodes CASSQSGVNQPQHF.

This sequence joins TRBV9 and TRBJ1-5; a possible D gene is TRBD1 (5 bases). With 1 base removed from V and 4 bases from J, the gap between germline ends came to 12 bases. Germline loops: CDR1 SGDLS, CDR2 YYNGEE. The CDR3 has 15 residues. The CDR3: CASSVTAGTNQPQHF. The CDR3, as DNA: TGTGCCAGCAGCGTAACGGCAGGGACTAATCAGCCCCAGCATTTT.

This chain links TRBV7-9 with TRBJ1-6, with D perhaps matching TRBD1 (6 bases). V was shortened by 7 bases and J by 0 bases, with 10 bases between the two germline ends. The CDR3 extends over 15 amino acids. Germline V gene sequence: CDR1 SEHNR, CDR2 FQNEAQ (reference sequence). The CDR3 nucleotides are TGTGCCAGCATCAAGGACAGCTCCTATAATTCACCCCTCCACTTT. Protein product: CASIKDSSYNSPLHF.

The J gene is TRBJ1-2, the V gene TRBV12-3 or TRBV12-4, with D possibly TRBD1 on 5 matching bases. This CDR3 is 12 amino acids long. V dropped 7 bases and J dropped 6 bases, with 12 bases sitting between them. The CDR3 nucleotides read TGTGCCAGCAAAGGAGACAGCAATGGCTACACCTTC. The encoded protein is CASKGDSNGYTF.

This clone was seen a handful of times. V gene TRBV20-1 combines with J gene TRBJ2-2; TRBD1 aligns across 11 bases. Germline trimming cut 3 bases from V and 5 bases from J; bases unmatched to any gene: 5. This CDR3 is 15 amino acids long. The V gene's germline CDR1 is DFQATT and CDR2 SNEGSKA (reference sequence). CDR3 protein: CSASGQGARTGELFF. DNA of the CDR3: TGCAGTGCTAGTGGACAGGGGGCAAGGACCGGGGAGCTGTTTTTT.

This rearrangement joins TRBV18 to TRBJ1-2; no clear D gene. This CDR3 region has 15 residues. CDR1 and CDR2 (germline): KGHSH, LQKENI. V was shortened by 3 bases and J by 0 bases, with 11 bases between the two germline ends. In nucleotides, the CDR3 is TGTGCCAGCTCACCGGAGGAGACCCCTAACTATGGCTACACCTTC. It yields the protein CASSPEETPNYGYTF.

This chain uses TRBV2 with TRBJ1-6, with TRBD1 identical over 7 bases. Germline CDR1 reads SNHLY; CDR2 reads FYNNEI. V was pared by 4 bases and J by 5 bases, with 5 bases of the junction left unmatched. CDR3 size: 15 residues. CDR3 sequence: CASSGQGTDNSPLHF. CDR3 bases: TGTGCCAGCAGTGGACAGGGTACAGATAATTCACCCCTCCACTTT.

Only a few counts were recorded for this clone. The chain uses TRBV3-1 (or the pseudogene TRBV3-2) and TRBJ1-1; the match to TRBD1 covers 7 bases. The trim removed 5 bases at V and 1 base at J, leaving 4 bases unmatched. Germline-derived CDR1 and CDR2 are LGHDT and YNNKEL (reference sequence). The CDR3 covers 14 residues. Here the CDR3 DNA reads TGTGCCAGCAGCGGCCGGGACAGGAACACTGAAGCTTTCTTT. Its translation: CASSGRDRNTEAFF.

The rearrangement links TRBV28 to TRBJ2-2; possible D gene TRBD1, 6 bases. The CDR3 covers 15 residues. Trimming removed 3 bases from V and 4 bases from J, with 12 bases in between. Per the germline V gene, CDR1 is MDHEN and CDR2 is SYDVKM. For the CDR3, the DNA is TGTGCCAGCAGTTTTGGACAGACCCTCACCGGGGAGCTGTTTTTT. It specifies CASSFGQTLTGELFF. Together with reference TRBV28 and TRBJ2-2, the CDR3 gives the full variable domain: DVKVTQSSRYLVKRTGEKVFLECVQDMDHENMFWYRQDPGLGLRLIYFSYDVKMKEKGDIPEGYSVSREKKERFSLILESASTNQTSMYLCASSFGQTLTGELFFGEGSRLTVL.

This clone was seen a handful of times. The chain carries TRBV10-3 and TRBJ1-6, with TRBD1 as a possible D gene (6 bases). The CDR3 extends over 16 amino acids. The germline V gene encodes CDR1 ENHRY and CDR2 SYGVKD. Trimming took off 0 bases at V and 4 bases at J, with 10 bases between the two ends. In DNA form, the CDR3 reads TGTGCCATCAGTGAGTCGGGTCAGGGGTATAATTCACCCCTCCACTTT. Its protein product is CAISESGQGYNSPLHF.

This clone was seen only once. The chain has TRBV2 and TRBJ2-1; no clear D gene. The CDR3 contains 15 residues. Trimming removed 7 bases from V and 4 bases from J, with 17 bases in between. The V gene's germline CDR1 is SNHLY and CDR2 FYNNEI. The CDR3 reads CASIESRRRYNEQFF. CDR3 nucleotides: TGTGCCAGCATTGAGTCCAGGCGCCGTTACAATGAGCAGTTCTTC.

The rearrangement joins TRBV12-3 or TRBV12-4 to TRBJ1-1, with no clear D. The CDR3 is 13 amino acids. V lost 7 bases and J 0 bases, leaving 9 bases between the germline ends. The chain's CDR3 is CASKPSMNTEAFF. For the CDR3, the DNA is TGTGCCAGCAAACCCTCTATGAACACTGAAGCTTTCTTT.

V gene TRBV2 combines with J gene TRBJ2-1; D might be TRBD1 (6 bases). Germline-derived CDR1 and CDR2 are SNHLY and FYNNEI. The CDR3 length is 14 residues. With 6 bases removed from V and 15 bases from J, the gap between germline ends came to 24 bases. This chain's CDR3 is CASRPEGGAGARFF. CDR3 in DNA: TGTGCCAGCAGACCTGAGGGTGGCGCAGGGGCGCGGTTCTTC.

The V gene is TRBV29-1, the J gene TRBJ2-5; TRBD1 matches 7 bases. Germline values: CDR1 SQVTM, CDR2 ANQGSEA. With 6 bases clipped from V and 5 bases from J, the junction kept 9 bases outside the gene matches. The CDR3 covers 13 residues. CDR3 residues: CSVEGQRGETQYF. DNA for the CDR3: TGCAGCGTCGAGGGACAGAGGGGGGAGACCCAGTACTTC.

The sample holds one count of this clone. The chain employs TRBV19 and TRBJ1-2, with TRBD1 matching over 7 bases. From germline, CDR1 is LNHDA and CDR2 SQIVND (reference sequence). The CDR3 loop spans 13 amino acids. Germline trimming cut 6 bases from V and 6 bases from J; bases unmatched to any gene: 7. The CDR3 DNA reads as TGTGCCAGTAGGGGCACCGACAGGGATGGCTACACCTTC. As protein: CASRGTDRDGYTF. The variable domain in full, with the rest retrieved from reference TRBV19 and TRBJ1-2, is DGGITQSPKYLFRKEGQNVTLSCEQNLNHDAMYWYRQDPGQGLRLIYYSQIVNDFQKGDIAEGYSVSREKKESFPLTVTSAQKNPTAFYLCASRGTDRDGYTFGSGTRLTVV.

The DNA of the CDR3 is TGCGCCAGCAGCTCTTCCCCGACTTTTCGGACCGGGGAGCTGTTTTTT. Translated: CASSSSPTFRTGELFF. The J gene is TRBJ2-2, the V gene TRBV5-1, with D hard to call. This CDR3 contains 16 residues. Trimming took 3 bases from V and 5 from J, leaving 17 bases between them. Germline V gene sequence: CDR1 SGHRS, CDR2 YFSETQ.

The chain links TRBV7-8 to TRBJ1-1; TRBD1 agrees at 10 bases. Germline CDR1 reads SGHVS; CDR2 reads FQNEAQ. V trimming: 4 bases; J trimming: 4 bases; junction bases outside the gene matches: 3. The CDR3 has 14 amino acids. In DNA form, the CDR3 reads TGTGCCAGCAGCTATGACAGGGGGCGCACTGAAGCTTTCTTT. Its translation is CASSYDRGRTEAFF.

The CDR3 here is CASSSTSFLAKNIQYF. CDR3 nucleotide sequence: TGTGCCAGCAGTTCCACTTCGTTCCTAGCCAAAAACATTCAGTACTTC. The rearrangement links TRBV28 to TRBJ2-4; unclear D gene. The V and J ends lost 4 bases and 0 bases respectively, with 13 bases between them. This CDR3 is 16 amino acids long. The V gene's germline CDR1 is MDHEN and CDR2 SYDVKM.

CDR3 in DNA: TGTGCCTGGAGTGATTTGGGCCTTTACGAGCAGTACTTC. This encodes CAWSDLGLYEQYF. The V and J genes are TRBV30 and TRBJ2-7; D is unresolved. CDR1 is GTSNPN and CDR2 is SVGIG in the germline V gene (reference sequence). The CDR3 covers 13 residues. V dropped 1 base and J dropped 4 bases, with 11 bases sitting between them.

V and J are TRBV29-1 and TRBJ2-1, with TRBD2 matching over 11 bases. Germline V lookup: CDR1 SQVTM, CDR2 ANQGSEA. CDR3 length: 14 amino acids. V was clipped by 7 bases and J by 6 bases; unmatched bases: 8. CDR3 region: CSGDRLAGLNEQFF. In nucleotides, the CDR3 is TGCAGCGGAGACCGACTAGCGGGGCTCAATGAGCAGTTCTTC.

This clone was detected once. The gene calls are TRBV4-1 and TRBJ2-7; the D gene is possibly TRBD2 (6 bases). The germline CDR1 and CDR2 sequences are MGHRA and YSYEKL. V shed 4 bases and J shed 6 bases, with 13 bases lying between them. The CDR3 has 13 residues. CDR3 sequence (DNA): TGCGCCAGCAGCCCCAGATTGGGGGGCGAGCAGTACGTC. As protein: CASSPRLGGEQYV.